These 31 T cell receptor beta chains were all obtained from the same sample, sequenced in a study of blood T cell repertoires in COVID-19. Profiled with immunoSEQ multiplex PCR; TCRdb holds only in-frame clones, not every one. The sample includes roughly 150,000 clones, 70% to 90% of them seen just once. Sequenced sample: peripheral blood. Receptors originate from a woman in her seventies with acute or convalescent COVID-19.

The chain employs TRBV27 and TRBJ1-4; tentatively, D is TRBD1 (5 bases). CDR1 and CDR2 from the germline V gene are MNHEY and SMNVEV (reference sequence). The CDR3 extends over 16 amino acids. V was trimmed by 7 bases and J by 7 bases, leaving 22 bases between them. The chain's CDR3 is CASTTRRGWGGEKLFF. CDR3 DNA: TGTGCCAGCACCACCCGGAGGGGTTGGGGGGGTGAAAAACTGTTTTTT.

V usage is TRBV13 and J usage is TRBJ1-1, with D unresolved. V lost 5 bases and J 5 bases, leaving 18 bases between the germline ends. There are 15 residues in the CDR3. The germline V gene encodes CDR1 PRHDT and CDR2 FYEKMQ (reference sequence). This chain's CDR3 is CASSVPPTRSTEAFF. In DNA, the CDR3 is TGTGCCAGCAGCGTACCCCCAACTCGGTCGACTGAAGCTTTCTTT.

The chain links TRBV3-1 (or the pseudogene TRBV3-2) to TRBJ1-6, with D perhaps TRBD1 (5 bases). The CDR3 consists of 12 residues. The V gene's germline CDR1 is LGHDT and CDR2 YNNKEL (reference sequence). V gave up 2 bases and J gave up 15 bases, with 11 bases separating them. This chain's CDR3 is CASSQRAGLLHF. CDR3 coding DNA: TGTGCCAGCAGCCAAAGGGCGGGACTCCTCCACTTT.

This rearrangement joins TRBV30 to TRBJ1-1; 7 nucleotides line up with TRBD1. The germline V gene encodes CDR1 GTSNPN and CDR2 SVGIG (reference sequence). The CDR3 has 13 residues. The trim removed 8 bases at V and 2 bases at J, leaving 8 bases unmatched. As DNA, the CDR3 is TGTGCCCAAACGCAGGGGGGAAACACTGAAGCTTTCTTT. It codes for CAQTQGGNTEAFF.

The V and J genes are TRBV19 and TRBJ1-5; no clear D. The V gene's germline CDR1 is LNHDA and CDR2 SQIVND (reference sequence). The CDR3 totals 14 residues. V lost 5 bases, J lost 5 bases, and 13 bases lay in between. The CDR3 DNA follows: TGTGCCAGTAGTCCGAATCAACGGGATCAGCCCCAGCATTTT. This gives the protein CASSPNQRDQPQHF.

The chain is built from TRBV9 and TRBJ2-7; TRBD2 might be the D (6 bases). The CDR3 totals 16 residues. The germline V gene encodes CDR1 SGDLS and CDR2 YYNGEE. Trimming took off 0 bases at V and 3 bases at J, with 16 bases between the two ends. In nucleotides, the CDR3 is TGTGCCAGCAGCGTAGATGTGGGGGGAGGATTCTACGAGCAGTACTTC. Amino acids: CASSVDVGGGFYEQYF.

The CDR3 is CASSQGLTGLNEKLFF. The CDR3 coding sequence is TGTGCCAGCAGCCAAGGCCTGACAGGGCTTAATGAAAAACTGTTTTTT. This chain links TRBV4-2 with TRBJ1-4, with TRBD1 matching over 7 bases. Germline CDR1 and CDR2: LGHNA and YNFKEQ. The V segment lost 1 base and the J segment 4 bases; nucleotides outside the gene matches: 6. The CDR3 runs 16 residues.

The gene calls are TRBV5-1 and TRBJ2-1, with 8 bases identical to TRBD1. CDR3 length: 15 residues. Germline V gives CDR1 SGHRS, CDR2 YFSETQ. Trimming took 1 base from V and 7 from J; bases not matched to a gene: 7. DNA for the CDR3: TGCGCCAGCAGCTTGTTCCAGGGGGCCAGGAATGAGCAGTTCTTC. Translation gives CASSLFQGARNEQFF.

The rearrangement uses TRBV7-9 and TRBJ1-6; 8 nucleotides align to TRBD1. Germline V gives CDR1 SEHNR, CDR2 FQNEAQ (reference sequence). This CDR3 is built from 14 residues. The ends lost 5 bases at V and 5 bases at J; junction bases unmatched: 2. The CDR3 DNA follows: TGTGCCAGCAGCCTGGGACAGGATAATTCACCCCTCCACTTT. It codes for CASSLGQDNSPLHF. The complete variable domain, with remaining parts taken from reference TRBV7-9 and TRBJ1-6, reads DTGVSQNPRHKITKRGQNVTFRCDPISEHNRLYWYRQTLGQGPEFLTYFQNEAQLEKSRLLSDRFSAERPKGSFSTLEIQRTEQGDSAMYLCASSLGQDNSPLHFGNGTRLTVT.

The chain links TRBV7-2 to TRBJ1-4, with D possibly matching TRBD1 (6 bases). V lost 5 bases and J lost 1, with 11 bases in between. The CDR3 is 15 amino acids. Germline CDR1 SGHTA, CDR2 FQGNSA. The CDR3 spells CASSPYRVTNEKLFF. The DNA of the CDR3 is TGTGCCAGCAGCCCCTACAGGGTAACTAATGAAAAACTGTTTTTT.

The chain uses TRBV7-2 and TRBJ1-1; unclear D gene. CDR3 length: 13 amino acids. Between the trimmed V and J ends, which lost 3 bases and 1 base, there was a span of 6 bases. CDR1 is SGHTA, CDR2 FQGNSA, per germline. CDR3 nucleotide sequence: TGTGCCAGCAGCTTCCGGGAGAACACTGAAGCTTTCTTT. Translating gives CASSFRENTEAFF.

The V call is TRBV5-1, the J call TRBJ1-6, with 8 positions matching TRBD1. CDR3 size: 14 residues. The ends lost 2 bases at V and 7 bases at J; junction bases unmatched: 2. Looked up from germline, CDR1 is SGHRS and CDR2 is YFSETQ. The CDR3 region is CASSLWTGNSPLHF. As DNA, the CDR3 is TGCGCCAGCAGCTTATGGACAGGGAATTCACCCCTCCACTTT.

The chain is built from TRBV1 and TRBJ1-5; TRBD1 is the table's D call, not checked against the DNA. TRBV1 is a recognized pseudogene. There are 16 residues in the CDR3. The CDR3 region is CTSSHVDRGSNQPQHF. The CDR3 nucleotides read TGCACCAGCAGCCATGTAGACAGGGGAAGCAATCAGCCCCAGCATTTT.

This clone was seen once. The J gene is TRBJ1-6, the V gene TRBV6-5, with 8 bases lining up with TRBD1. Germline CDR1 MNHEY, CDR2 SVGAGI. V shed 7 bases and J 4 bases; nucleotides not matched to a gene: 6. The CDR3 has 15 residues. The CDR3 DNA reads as TGTGCCAGCAACCAAGGACAGGGTTATAATTCACCCCTCCACTTT. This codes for CASNQGQGYNSPLHF.

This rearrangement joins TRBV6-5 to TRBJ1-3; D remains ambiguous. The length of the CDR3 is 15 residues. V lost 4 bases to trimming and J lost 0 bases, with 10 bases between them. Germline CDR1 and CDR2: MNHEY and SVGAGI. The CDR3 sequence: CASSSTVSSGNTIYF. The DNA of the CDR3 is TGTGCCAGCAGTTCAACAGTGAGCTCTGGAAACACCATATATTTT.

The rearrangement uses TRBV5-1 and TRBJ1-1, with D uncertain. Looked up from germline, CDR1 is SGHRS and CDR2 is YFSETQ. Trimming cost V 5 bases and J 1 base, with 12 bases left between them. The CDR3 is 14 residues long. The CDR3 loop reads CASSLTTGNTEAFF. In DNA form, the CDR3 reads TGCGCCAGCAGTCTTACGACGGGGAACACTGAAGCTTTCTTT.

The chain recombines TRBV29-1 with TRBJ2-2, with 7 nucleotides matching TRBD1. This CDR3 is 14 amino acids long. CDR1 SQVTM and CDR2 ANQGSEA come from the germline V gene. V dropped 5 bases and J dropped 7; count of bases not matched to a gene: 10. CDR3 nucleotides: TGCAGCGTTCGAACCAGGGGGATTGGCGGGGAGCTGTTTTTT. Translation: CSVRTRGIGGELFF.

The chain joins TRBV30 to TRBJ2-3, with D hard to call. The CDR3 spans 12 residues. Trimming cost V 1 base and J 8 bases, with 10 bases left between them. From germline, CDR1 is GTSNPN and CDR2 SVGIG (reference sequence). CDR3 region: CAWSGVYSTQYF. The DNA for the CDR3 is TGTGCCTGGAGTGGCGTGTACAGTACGCAGTATTTT.

CDR3 coding DNA: TGTGCCAGCAGCTTAGGGCCGGGAGTGAGTAGAGATACGCAGTATTTT. As protein: CASSLGPGVSRDTQYF. V usage is TRBV7-6 and J usage is TRBJ2-3; a weak D match, TRBD2 (6 bases). V was trimmed by 1 base and J by 5 bases, leaving 16 bases between them. CDR3 length: 16 residues. Germline V lookup: CDR1 SGHVS, CDR2 FNYEAQ.

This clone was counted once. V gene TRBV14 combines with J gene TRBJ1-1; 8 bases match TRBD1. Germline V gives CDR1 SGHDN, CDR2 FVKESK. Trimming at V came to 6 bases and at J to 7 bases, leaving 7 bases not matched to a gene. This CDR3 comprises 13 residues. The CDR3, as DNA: TGTGCCAGCAGGTCAGCAGGGGGCCTTGAAGCTTTCTTT. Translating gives CASRSAGGLEAFF.

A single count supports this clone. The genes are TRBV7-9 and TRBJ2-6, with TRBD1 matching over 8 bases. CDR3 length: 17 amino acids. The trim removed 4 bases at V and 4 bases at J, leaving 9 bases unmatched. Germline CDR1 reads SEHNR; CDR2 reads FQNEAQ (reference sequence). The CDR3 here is CASSSRTGPKGANVLTF. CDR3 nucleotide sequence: TGTGCCAGCAGCTCCAGGACAGGGCCAAAGGGGGCCAACGTCCTGACTTTC.

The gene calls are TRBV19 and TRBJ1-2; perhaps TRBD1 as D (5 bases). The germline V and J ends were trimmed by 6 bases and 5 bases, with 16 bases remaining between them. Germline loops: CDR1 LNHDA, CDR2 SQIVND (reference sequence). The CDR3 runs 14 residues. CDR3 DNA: TGTGCCAGTAGCCCGGGGCCGGGGACTTATGGCTACACCTTC. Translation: CASSPGPGTYGYTF.

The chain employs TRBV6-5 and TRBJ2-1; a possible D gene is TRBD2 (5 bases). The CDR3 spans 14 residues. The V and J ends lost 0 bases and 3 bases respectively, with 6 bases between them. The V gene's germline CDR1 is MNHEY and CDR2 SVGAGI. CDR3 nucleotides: TGTGCCAGCAGTTACTCGAGGGACTACAATGAGCAGTTCTTC. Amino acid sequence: CASSYSRDYNEQFF.

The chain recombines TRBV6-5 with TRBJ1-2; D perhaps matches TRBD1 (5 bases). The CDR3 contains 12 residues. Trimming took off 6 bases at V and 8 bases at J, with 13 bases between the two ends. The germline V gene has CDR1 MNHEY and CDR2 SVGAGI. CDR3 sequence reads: CASSRGGRGYTF. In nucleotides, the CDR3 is TGTGCCAGCAGCCGCGGGGGTAGGGGCTACACCTTC.

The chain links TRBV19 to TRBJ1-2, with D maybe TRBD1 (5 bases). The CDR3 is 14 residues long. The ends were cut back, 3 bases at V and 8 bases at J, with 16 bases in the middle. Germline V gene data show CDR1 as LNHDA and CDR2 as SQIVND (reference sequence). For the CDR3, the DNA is TGTGCCAGTAGTATTTATGACAGCACGGAAGGCTACACCTTC. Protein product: CASSIYDSTEGYTF.

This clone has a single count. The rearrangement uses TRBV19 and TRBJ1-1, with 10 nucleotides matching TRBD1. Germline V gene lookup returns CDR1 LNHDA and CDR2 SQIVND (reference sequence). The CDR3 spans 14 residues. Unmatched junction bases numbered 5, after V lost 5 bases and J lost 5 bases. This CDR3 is CASSSTGGRTEAFF. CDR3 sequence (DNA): TGTGCCAGTAGTTCGACAGGGGGCCGGACTGAAGCTTTCTTT.

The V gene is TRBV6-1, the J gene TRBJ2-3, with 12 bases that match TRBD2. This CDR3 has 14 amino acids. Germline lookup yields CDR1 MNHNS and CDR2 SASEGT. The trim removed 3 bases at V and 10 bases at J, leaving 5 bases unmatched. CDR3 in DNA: TGTGCCAGCAGTGAGACTAGCGGGGGACTTGCGCAGTATTTT. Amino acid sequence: CASSETSGGLAQYF.

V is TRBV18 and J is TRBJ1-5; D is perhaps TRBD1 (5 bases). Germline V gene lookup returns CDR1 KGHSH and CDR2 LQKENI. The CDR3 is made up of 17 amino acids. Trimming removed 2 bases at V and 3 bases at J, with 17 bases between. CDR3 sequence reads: CASSPSGHTGSNQPQHF. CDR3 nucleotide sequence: TGTGCCAGCTCACCAAGTGGCCACACAGGCTCCAATCAGCCCCAGCATTTT.

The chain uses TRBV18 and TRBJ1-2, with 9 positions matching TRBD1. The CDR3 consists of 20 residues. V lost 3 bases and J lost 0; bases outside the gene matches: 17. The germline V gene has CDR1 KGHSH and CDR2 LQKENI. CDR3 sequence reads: CASSPALTGTGRLANYGYTF. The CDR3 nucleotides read TGTGCCAGCTCACCCGCGTTAACCGGGACAGGGCGCCTAGCTAACTATGGCTACACCTTC.

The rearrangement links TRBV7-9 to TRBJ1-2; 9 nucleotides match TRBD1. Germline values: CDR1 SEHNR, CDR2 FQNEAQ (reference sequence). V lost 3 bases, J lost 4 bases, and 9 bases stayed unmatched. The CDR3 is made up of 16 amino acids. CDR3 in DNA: TGTGCCAGCAGCTTTGAGACAGGGGGTCCCCTCTATGGCTACACCTTC. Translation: CASSFETGGPLYGYTF.

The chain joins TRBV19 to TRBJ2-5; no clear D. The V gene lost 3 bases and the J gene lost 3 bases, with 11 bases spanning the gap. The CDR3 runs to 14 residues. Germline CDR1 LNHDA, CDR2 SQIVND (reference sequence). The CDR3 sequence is CASSMIASKETQYF. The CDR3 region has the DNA TGTGCCAGTAGTATGATAGCTAGTAAAGAGACCCAGTACTTC.